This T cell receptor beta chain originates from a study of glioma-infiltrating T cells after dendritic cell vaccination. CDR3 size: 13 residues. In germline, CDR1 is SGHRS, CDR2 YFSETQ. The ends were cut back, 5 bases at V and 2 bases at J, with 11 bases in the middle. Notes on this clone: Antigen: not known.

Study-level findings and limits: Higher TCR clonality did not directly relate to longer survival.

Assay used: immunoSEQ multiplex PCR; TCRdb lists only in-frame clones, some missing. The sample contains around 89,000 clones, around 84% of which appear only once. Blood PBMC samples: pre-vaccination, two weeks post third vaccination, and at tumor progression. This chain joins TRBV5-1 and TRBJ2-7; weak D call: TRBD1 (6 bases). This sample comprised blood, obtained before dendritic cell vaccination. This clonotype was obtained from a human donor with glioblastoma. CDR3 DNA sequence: TGCGCCAGCAGGGCAGGGGCCACCTACGAGCAGTACTTC. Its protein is CASRAGATYEQYF.